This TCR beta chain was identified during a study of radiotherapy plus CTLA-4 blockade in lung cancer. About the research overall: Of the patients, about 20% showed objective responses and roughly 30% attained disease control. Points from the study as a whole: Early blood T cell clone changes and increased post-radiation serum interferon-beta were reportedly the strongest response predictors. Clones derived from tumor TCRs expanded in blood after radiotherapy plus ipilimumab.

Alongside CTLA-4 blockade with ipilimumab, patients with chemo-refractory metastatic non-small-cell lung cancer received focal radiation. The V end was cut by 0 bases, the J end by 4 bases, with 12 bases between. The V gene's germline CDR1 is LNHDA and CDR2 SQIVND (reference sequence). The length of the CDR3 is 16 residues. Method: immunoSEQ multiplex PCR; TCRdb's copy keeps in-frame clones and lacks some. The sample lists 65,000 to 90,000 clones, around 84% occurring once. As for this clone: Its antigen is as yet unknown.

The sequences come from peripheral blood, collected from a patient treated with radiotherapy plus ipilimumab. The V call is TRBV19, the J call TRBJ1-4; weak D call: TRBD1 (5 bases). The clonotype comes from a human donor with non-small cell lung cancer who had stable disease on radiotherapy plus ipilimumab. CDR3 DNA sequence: TGTGCCAGTAGTATAGATCCGGGACGGATTAATGAAAAACTGTTTTTT. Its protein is CASSIDPGRINEKLFF.